Described below is a single T cell receptor beta chain sequence and its context. The specificity of this receptor is unknown. Base qualities are missing; no much larger clone stands one base away. The sample originates from a study of shared clonotypes between healthy human individuals (TCRdb year 2020). Some background on the complete study: The cohort included three men and a couple of women between 18 and 49 years of age. The study deeply sequenced blood TCR repertoires of about 5 healthy adults to estimate repertoire size and the extent of clonotype sharing between individuals. Leukapheresis yielded between about 0.85 and 10 billion PBMCs per donor. Libraries were prepared and TCR repertoires were sequenced by different laboratories using diverse techniques, in order to increase sequencing depth and limit assay-specific biases. For each donor, three plates each were used for CD4 naive and CD4 memory, two plates were used for CD8 naive, and one plate was used for CD8 memory.

The donors were healthy, HIV-negative adults with no recently reported acute infections or vaccinations. Every donor was a Caucasian adult residing in Nashville, Tennessee, USA. CD4+ T cells were enriched by magnetic negative selection; naive cells were then positively selected on CD45RA, and the negative fraction formed the memory subset. Blood was obtained by leukapheresis, after which PBMCs were separated by Ficoll-Histopaque density gradient centrifugation and cryopreserved in liquid nitrogen vapor phase. Analytical flow cytometry was used to check the purity and quantity of every magnetically sorted T cell population. Each sorted fraction had its genomic DNA isolated and then quantified by UV absorbance on a Nanodrop 2000c. Using the deep immunoSEQ assay, multiplex PCR amplified TCR CDR3 regions from genomic DNA. Genomic DNA extracted from each cell subset was distributed evenly over all wells of several immunoSEQ 96-well plates, and each plate served as one replicate. Each replicate PCR for sorted subsets received roughly 0.2 ug genomic DNA, equal to roughly 30,000 T cell genomes. Purified libraries were measured with a Qubit 3.0 fluorometer, size-checked on a Bioanalyzer 2100, and measured again with the KAPA Library Quantification kit. A separate single-read 150-cycle Illumina NextSeq 550 flow cell was used to sequence each immunoSEQ 96-well plate. The authors' pipeline ran thus. The immunoSEQ output contained only junctional sequences without quality scores, so filtering could not match that applied to full-length reads. To assign V/J genes and CDR3, sequences were annotated using PyIR, a Python wrapper for IgBLAST v1.9, with IMGT germline references. Reads were removed for weak V/J assignments (E-value above 1e-6), missing CDR3, stop codons, out-of-frame junctions, or ambiguous translated residues. V3J clonotypes were defined as sequences sharing an identical inferred V gene, J gene, and CDR3 amino acid sequence. To compute the percentage overlap between repertoires, the number of shared unique clonotypes was divided by the size of the smaller repertoire. Three approaches were used to assess repertoire richness: RTK rarefaction, the Chao1 estimator, and Recon v2.1 estimates of unobserved clonotypes. Generation probabilities for all TCRbeta clonotypes obtained by the gDNA method from a handful of donors were computed using OLGA. Here the immuneACCESS table is served through TCRdb, limited to in-frame sequences with V and J called. Missing clones are a known gap in these copies; in checked studies unresolved V genes cover under half, and the rest lacks a known reason. V and J calls and clone size are those listed in that table; D and trimming were worked out from the DNA. The sample table lists about a million clones, around three quarters of them with a count of one. The ten largest make up approximately 0.9% of the sample.

The CDR3 sequence holds 17 residues, the cysteine and phenylalanine included. Solely the CDR3 DNA is kept, with 51 bases framed from the first base. From the germline V gene (reference sequence), CDR1 is GTSNPN and CDR2 is SVGIG. V is cut back by 3 bases and J by 5 bases, with 16 bases in the junction unmatched. General study outcomes and caveats: Compared with non-shared clonotypes, clonotypes shared by all four sorted-subset donors had higher generation probabilities. Sampling was restricted to blood, and TCR repertoires in tissues likely differ from the TCR repertoires found in blood. Sharing across a handful of donors was observed for approximately 4.6% of naive CD4, 3% to 3.5% of naive CD8, 2% to 2.5% of memory CD4, and around 0.4% of memory CD8 clonotypes. Naive subsets generally had larger estimated clonotype richness than memory subsets. Because the study included a small number of donors, the genetic and exposure-history diversity represented was limited. Incomplete sequencing was indicated by rarefaction of sorted-subset datasets, despite the large sequencing depth. Pairwise subsampling led to the expectation that sequencing depth would affect the degree of clonotype sharing among donors.

The sequence came from a man aged 18 to 30 in good health. Some clones in this sample may be carry-over from other donors' samples. The V and J genes are TRBV30 and TRBJ1-2; TRBD1 aligns with 9 central bases. The sample consisted of memory CD4+ T cells from PBMCs. The cell subset or site tag for this specimen amounts to: CD45RA-negative fraction. The encoded CDR3 is CAWSSKSSSGQGYGYTF. The sequenced DNA: TGTGCCTGGAGCTCAAAAAGTAGTTCGGGACAGGGATATGGCTACACCTTC.